This TCR beta chain stems from a study of cytomegalovirus exposure and HLA in healthy donors. Overall study results and limits: Analyzed later, association rates of TCRs varied across HLA loci, with DRB1 most and HLA-C fewest. According to the study, 160 or so TCR beta chains were cytomegalovirus-associated.

The CDR3 contains 14 residues. CDR1 and CDR2 (germline): SGHTA, FQGNSA. Trimming removed 5 bases from V and 4 bases from J; junction bases left unmatched: 4. 60 Vbeta and 13 Jbeta primers were used in PCR. Clones were read by immunoSEQ multiplex PCR, and TCRdb kept only the in-frame ones, dropping some. The sample consists of around 110,000 clones, around 77% of them appearing once. Details on this clone: Its antigen is as yet unknown.

Sampled while nominally healthy, donors likely had unrecorded immune exposures. Sequenced input: PBMCs. The clonotype was recovered from a man younger than 35 in good health and CMV-seronegative. This chain uses TRBV7-2 with TRBJ2-3; 9 nucleotides agree with TRBD2. The CDR3 DNA is TGTGCCAGCAGCACAAGGACTAGCGCAGATACGCAGTATTTT. Translation gives CASSTRTSADTQYF.